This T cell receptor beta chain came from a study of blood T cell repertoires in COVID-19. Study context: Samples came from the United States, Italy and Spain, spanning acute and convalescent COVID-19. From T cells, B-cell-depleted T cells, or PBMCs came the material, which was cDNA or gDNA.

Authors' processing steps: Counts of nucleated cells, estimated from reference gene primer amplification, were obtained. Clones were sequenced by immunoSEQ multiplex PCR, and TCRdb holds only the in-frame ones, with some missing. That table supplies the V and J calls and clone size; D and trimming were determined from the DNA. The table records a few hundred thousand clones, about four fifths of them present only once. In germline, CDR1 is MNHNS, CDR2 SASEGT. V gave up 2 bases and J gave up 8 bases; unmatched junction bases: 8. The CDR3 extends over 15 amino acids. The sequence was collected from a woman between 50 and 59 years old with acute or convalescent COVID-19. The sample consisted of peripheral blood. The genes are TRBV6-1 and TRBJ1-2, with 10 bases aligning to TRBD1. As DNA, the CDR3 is TGTGCCAGCAGTGAAATGATGGGACAGGGGATCGGCTACACCTTC. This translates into CASSEMMGQGIGYTF.